This T cell receptor (beta chain) originates from a study of Graves' ophthalmopathy and Graves' hyperthyroidism. For repertoire sequencing, the TCR beta CDR3 regions were amplified from RNA transcripts. The workflow started with a first-round RT-PCR run with HTBI primers and then moved on to a second-round multiplex PCR. TCRdb redid the calling of the multiplex PCR reads with MiXCR, one entry per CDR3 protein. This table has some 410,000 distinct CDR3 sequences, approximately 21% appearing once. This clonotype was recorded many times. CDR3 length equals 13 residues. Germline-derived CDR1 and CDR2 are DFQATT and SNEGSKA (reference sequence). Trimming took 4 bases from V and 2 from J, leaving 11 bases between them.

Material: peripheral blood. The chain carries TRBV20-1 and TRBJ1-2, with a possible D match to TRBD1 (5 bases). The receptor was derived from a woman aged 18 to 35 with stable Graves' hyperthyroidism. CDR3 loop: CSAKDTENYGYTF. CDR3 coding DNA: TGCAGTGCTAAGGACACAGAAAACTATGGCTACACCTTC.